A single TCR beta chain is shown here with its context. The data were produced by immunoSEQ multiplex PCR, yet TCRdb's version contains in-frame clones alone and is incomplete. The table has 180,000 or so clones, roughly 81% seen once; the top ten hold 11%. Seattle participants joined during active infection and were tracked over time. The source of the sample is a study of blood T cell repertoires in COVID-19. Looked up from germline, CDR1 is MRHNA and CDR2 is SNTAGT. The CDR3 totals 14 residues. V shed 2 bases and J 7 bases; nucleotides not matched to a gene: 0. What was sequenced was peripheral blood. This clonotype was sampled from a woman in her forties with COVID-19, enrolled during active disease. The genes are TRBV6-4 and TRBJ1-6, with TRBD1 matching over 9 bases. For the CDR3, the DNA is TGTGCCAGCAGTGACGGGACAGGGAATTCACCCCTCCACTTT. This codes for CASSDGTGNSPLHF.